This T cell receptor beta chain originates from a study of T cell responses to AZD1222 COVID-19 vaccine. Study overall: Second-dose intervals near 4 or 12 weeks were combined. Study-wide results and limits: Unmutated variant regions reportedly attract nearly half of all spike-specific TCRs. Donors were chiefly white British, with a greater number of females, and clonal diversity was perhaps underestimated.

Trimming stripped 8 bases from V and 2 bases from J, with 16 bases between. This CDR3 comprises 15 residues. The germline V gene encodes CDR1 LNHDA and CDR2 SQIVND (reference sequence). With respect to this clone: The antigen is unknown.

Repertoires were generated with immunoSEQ multiplex PCR, while TCRdb's copy carries only in-frame clones and drops some. The repertoire consists of roughly 140,000 clones, with 88% occurring once and the leading ten covering around 3.5%. This receptor was identified in an adult in good health. This chain uses TRBV19 with TRBJ1-3, with a tentative D call TRBD1 (6 bases). The sequenced sample was peripheral blood, obtained on day 0 of AZD1222 vaccination. The CDR3 DNA is TGTGCCAGTTCCGCGGGGGCCTTCGCTGGAAACACCATATATTTT. Translated: CASSAGAFAGNTIYF. Looking up the rest from reference TRBV19 and TRBJ1-3 gives the full variable domain: DGGITQSPKYLFRKEGQNVTLSCEQNLNHDAMYWYRQDPGQGLRLIYYSQIVNDFQKGDIAEGYSVSREKKESFPLTVTSAQKNPTAFYLCASSAGAFAGNTIYFGEGSWLTVV.